Listed below are T cell receptor beta chains from one sample, sequenced in a study of cytomegalovirus exposure and HLA in healthy donors. Profiled with immunoSEQ multiplex PCR; TCRdb holds only in-frame clones, not every one. The data hold roughly 230,000 clones, with 92% observed a single time. Specimen: PBMCs. These receptors were obtained from a girl aged 2-9 years in good health and CMV-seronegative. The CDR3 runs from the conserved cysteine through the conserved F or W. The D gene is left open where the match is weak. Size tells how often a clone was seen (once, few, many) or the class of an expanded clone, and some rows leave it out.

>NA|TRBJ1-2|NA|TRBV2
CASSEGQGYGYTF
TGTGCCAGCAGTGAAGGGCAGGGGTATGGCTACACCTTC
>NA|TRBJ2-3|TRBD2|TRBV5-5
CASSFSSGTDTQYF
TGTGCCAGCAGCTTCTCTAGCGGGACAGATACGCAGTATTTT
>once|TRBJ2-7|TRBD1|TRBV10-1
CASSDHRGPYEQYF
TGCGCCAGCAGTGACCACAGGGGGCCCTACGAGCAGTACTTC
>NA|TRBJ2-1|TRBD2|TRBV6-5
CASLGGIEQFF
TGTGCCAGCCTGGGGGGGATTGAGCAGTTCTTC
>once|TRBJ2-1|NA|TRBV10-1
CASSPKNEQFF
TGCGCCAGCAGTCCTAAAAATGAGCAGTTCTTC
>few|TRBJ1-1|NA|TRBV7-9
CASSLARAEAFF
TGTGCCAGCAGCTTAGCCAGGGCTGAAGCTTTCTTT
>few|TRBJ2-7|TRBD2|TRBV7-2
CASSSIAGYYEQYF
TGTGCCAGCAGCTCCATAGCGGGCTACTACGAGCAGTACTTC
>NA|TRBJ2-1|NA|TRBV15
CATSRDPRLQRSYNEQFF
TGTGCCACCAGCAGAGATCCCAGACTCCAGCGCTCCTACAATGAGCAGTTCTTC
>NA|TRBJ2-1|TRBD1|TRBV9
CASSGRDRSYNEQFF
TGTGCCAGCAGCGGCCGGGACAGATCCTACAATGAGCAGTTCTTC
>NA|TRBJ2-1|TRBD2|TRBV7-6
CASSLAGGLNEQFF
TGTGCCAGCAGCTTGGCGGGGGGGCTCAATGAGCAGTTCTTC
>once|TRBJ2-6|NA|TRBV7-8
CASSVSGLDFSGANVLTF
TGTGCCAGCAGCGTCTCGGGACTGGACTTCTCTGGGGCCAACGTCCTGACTTTC
>once|TRBJ1-5|TRBD1|TRBV18
CASSPLQGAGTSNQPQHF
TGTGCCAGCTCACCACTACAGGGGGCAGGGACTAGCAATCAGCCCCAGCATTTT
>NA|TRBJ1-5|NA|TRBV10-3
CAISGGLNQPQHF
TGTGCCATCAGTGGGGGACTCAATCAGCCCCAGCATTTT
>NA|TRBJ2-2|NA|TRBV7-9
CASSPGNTGELFF
TGTGCCAGCAGCCCGGGGAACACCGGGGAGCTGTTTTTT
>NA|TRBJ1-6|TRBD1|TRBV6-1
CASRGPGTGRSPLHF
TGTGCCAGCAGGGGCCCCGGGACAGGGAGGTCACCCCTCCACTTT